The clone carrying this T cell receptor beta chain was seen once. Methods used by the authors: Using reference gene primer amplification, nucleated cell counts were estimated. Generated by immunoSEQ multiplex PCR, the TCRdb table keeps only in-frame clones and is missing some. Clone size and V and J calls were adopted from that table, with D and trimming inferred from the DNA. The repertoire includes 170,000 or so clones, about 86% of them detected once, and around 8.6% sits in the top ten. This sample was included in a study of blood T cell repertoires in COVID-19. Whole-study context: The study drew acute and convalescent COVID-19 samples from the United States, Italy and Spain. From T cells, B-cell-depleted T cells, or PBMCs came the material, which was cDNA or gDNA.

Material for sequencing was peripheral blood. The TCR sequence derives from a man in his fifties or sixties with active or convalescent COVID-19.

The CDR3 loop reads CAWVRQGATEAFF. Written as DNA, the CDR3 is TGTGCCTGGGTGAGACAGGGCGCCACTGAAGCTTTCTTT. The gene calls are TRBV30 and TRBJ1-1, with 7 bases lining up with TRBD1. V shed 5 bases, J shed 4 bases, and the junction held 7 bases outside the gene matches. From germline, CDR1 is GTSNPN and CDR2 SVGIG (reference sequence). The CDR3 sequence is 13 residues long.